The source of this T cell receptor (beta chain) is a study of T cells in Graves' hyperthyroidism and ophthalmopathy. TCR beta CDR3 sequences were amplified from RNA transcripts. A set of HTBI primers served as the primers for a first-round RT-PCR of the TCR CDR3. A single record per CDR3 protein comes from TCRdb applying MiXCR to the multiplex PCR reads. The sample lists some 200,000 distinct CDR3 sequences; about a sixth were seen once. CDR1 is MNHNS, CDR2 SASEGT, per germline. CDR3 length: 16 residues. The chain is built from TRBV6-1 and TRBJ2-1; 9 bases align to TRBD2. The end of the DNA is better explained by TRBJ2-7, so the J call may be wrong. The sequenced sample was blood. The sequence was collected from a woman aged 45 to 65 with Graves' hyperthyroidism. The CDR3 loop is CASSPPGSGSLNEQYF. In DNA form, the CDR3 reads TGTGCCAGCAGTCCCCCGGGTAGCGGGAGTTTGAATGAGCAGTACTTC.